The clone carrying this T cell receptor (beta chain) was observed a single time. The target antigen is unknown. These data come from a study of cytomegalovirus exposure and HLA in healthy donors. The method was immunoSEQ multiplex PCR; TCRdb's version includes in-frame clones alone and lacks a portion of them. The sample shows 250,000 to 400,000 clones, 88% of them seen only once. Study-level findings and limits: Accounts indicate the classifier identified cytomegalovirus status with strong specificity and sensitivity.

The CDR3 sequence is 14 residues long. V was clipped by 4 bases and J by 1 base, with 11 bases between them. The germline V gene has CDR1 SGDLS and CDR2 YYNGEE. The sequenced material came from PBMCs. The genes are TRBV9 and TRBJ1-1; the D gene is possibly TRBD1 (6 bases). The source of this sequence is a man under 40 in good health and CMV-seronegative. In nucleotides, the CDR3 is TGTGCCAGCAGCTCGAGGGGGTCGAACACTGAAGCTTTCTTT. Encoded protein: CASSSRGSNTEAFF.